One and the same sample provided the 15 T cell receptor beta chains below, sequenced in a study of OX40 agonist ivuxolimab in advanced cancers. Receptor amplification or capture employed the immunoSEQ multiplex PCR assay. TCRdb limited this immuneACCESS table to in-frame rearrangements with V and J called. A share of clones is missing; checked studies link under half to unresolved V genes, and the rest is unexplained. This sample has about 13,000 clones in its table, and around 70% of those were observed once. The ten largest clonotypes hold approximately 40% of the sample. Material: CD4+ or CD8+ T cells sorted from blood, obtained in a trial of the OX40 agonist ivuxolimab. The source of these receptors is an adult with an advanced solid tumor such as melanoma, head and neck, liver or kidney cancer.

The chain employs TRBV6-1 and TRBJ1-5; D is perhaps TRBD1 (6 bases). CDR1 and CDR2 (germline): MNHNS, SASEGT. There are 15 residues in the CDR3. V was shortened by 4 bases and J by 5 bases, with 15 bases between the two germline ends. The CDR3 spells CASSGTGTKDQPQHF. CDR3 sequence (DNA): TGTGCCAGCAGTGGAACAGGGACTAAAGATCAGCCCCAGCATTTT.

This clone was seen only a few times. The rearrangement joins TRBV19 to TRBJ1-1; 9 nucleotides agree with TRBD1. V lost 4 bases to trimming and J lost 4 bases; unmatched junction nucleotides: 10. Per the germline V gene, CDR1 is LNHDA and CDR2 is SQIVND (reference sequence). This CDR3 has 16 residues. The CDR3 DNA follows: TGTGCCAGTAGTACTTGGGACAGGGTGGAAGGCACTGAAGCTTTCTTT. Protein: CASSTWDRVEGTEAFF.

This chain connects TRBV28 to TRBJ2-3, with 7 positions matching TRBD1. CDR3 length equals 13 residues. Germline trimming cut 6 bases from V and 3 bases from J; bases unmatched to any gene: 3. Germline V gives CDR1 MDHEN, CDR2 SYDVKM. CDR3 region: CASRKGATDTQYF. DNA of the CDR3: TGTGCCAGCAGAAAGGGGGCAACAGATACGCAGTATTTT.

V and J are TRBV7-8 and TRBJ2-1, with TRBD2 matching over 10 bases. The CDR3 loop spans 17 amino acids. Germline values: CDR1 SGHVS, CDR2 FQNEAQ. The V gene end was trimmed by 0 bases and the J gene end by 9 bases; junction bases not matched to a gene: 11. The CDR3 region is CASSLAGSGRADREQFF. The CDR3 nucleotides read TGTGCCAGCAGCTTAGCAGGAAGCGGGAGGGCAGACCGTGAGCAGTTCTTC.

The V gene is TRBV30, the J gene TRBJ1-5; no definite D call. Germline V gene sequence: CDR1 GTSNPN, CDR2 SVGIG (reference sequence). Trimming pared 2 bases from V and 0 bases from J, leaving 14 bases between. The CDR3 has 16 residues. CDR3 bases: TGTGCCTGGAGTCTCCGGGGAGGGCATAGCAATCAGCCCCAGCATTTT. Translating it yields CAWSLRGGHSNQPQHF.

The rearrangement uses TRBV7-2 and TRBJ1-4; 11 bases align to TRBD1. Losses at the gene ends were 8 bases for V and 7 bases for J; bases not matched to a gene: 3. This CDR3 spans 13 amino acids. In germline, CDR1 is SGHTA, CDR2 FQGNSA. The CDR3 sequence is CASGTGGAEKLFF. The CDR3 DNA follows: TGTGCCAGCGGGACAGGGGGTGCTGAAAAACTGTTTTTT.

The chain carries TRBV2 and TRBJ2-7; 12 nucleotides agree with TRBD2. The CDR3 is made up of 15 amino acids. Unmatched junction bases numbered 11, after V lost 5 bases and J lost 9 bases. The germline gives CDR1 SNHLY, CDR2 FYNNEI. CDR3 protein: CASSTRLAGVVGQYF. The CDR3 nucleotides read TGTGCCAGCAGTACCAGACTAGCGGGAGTGGTGGGGCAGTACTTC.

The rearrangement joins TRBV4-2 to TRBJ2-7; 12 positions agree with TRBD2. The CDR3 sequence is 14 residues long. CDR1 and CDR2 from the germline V gene are LGHNA and YNFKEQ. Trimming at V came to 5 bases and at J to 3 bases, leaving 2 bases not matched to a gene. CDR3 sequence reads: CASSLTSGSYEQYF. DNA for the CDR3: TGTGCCAGCAGCTTGACTAGCGGGAGCTACGAGCAGTACTTC.

The chain recombines TRBV6-1 with TRBJ1-5; TRBD1 agrees at 7 bases. Germline V gene data show CDR1 as MNHNS and CDR2 as SASEGT. J gave up 7 bases and V 4 bases, and 16 bases lay outside the gene matches. CDR3 length: 17 amino acids. Written as DNA, the CDR3 is TGTGCCAGCAGTGTTAATGACAGGGCCAGGCAAGGCCAGCCCCAGCATTTT. The encoded protein is CASSVNDRARQGQPQHF.

The chain employs TRBV7-9 and TRBJ1-3, with 7 bases that match TRBD1. V was clipped by 5 bases and J by 4 bases; unmatched bases: 11. The germline V gene encodes CDR1 SEHNR and CDR2 FQNEAQ (reference sequence). The CDR3 is 16 amino acids. CDR3 sequence (DNA): TGTGCCAGCAGCGCCCTTCTAGGGGGCGCCGGAAACACCATATATTTT. Translated, it gives CASSALLGGAGNTIYF.

The chain employs TRBV6-5 and TRBJ1-2, with no clear D. V was cut by 4 bases and J by 4 bases, with 7 bases left in between. This CDR3 spans 12 amino acids. Per the germline V gene, CDR1 is MNHEY and CDR2 is SVGAGI. The chain's CDR3 is CASSSTGYGYTF. The CDR3 DNA sequence: TGTGCCAGCAGTTCTACTGGCTATGGCTACACCTTC.

This clone came up a few times. V usage is TRBV11-3 and J usage is TRBJ2-2, with TRBD2 matching over 8 bases. V was clipped by 2 bases and J by 7 bases; unmatched bases: 6. CDR3 length equals 15 residues. CDR1 is SGHNT and CDR2 is YENEEA in the germline V gene. CDR3 sequence: CASSLSTGTSGELFF. CDR3 nucleotide sequence: TGTGCCAGCAGCTTATCTACAGGGACTAGCGGGGAGCTGTTTTTT.

This chain links TRBV19 with TRBJ1-5; D might be TRBD1 (6 bases). CDR1 and CDR2 (germline): LNHDA, SQIVND (reference sequence). Trimming took 8 bases from V and 6 from J, leaving 17 bases between them. The CDR3 is made up of 14 amino acids. The CDR3 here is CASAPQGLGQPQHF. As DNA, the CDR3 is TGTGCCAGTGCCCCCCAGGGGTTGGGTCAGCCCCAGCATTTT.

This chain joins TRBV2 and TRBJ2-1; D not resolved. V lost 6 bases to trimming and J lost 4 bases, with 7 bases between them. The length of the CDR3 is 12 residues. Germline V gives CDR1 SNHLY, CDR2 FYNNEI. The CDR3 sequence: CASSDGYNEQFF. Here the CDR3 DNA reads TGTGCCAGCAGCGACGGGTACAATGAGCAGTTCTTC. The full variable domain, rest sourced from reference TRBV2 and TRBJ2-1, is EPEVTQTPSHQVTQMGQEVILRCVPISNHLYFYWYRQILGQKVEFLVSFYNNEISEKSEIFDDQFSVERPDGSNFTLKIRSTKLEDSAMYFCASSDGYNEQFFGPGTRLTVL.

This clone has just one count. This rearrangement joins TRBV5-8 to TRBJ2-1, with a possible D match to TRBD2 (6 bases). The V end lost 0 bases, the J end lost 3 bases, and 7 bases lay between the germline ends. The CDR3 is made up of 14 amino acids. Per germline, CDR1 SGHTS and CDR2 YDEGEE. CDR3 loop: CASSLETSYNEQFF. In nucleotides, the CDR3 is TGTGCCAGCAGCTTGGAGACTAGCTACAATGAGCAGTTCTTC.